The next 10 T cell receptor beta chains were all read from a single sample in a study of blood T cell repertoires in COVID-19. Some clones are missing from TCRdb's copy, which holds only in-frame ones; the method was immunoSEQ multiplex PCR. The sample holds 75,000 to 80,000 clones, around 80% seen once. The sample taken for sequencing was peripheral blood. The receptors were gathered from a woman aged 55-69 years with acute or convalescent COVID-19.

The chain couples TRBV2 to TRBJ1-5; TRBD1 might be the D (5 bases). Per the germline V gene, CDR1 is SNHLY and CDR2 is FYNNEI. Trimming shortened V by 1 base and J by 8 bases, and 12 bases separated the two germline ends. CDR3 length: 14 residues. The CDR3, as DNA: TGTGCCAGCAGTGAAGGTCCAGGGCTCAAGCCCCAGCATTTT. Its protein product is CASSEGPGLKPQHF.

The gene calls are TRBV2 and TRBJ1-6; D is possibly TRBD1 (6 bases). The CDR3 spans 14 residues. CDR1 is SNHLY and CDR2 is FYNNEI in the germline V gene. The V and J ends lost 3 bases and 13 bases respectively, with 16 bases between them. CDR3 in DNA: TGTGCCAGCAGTGATCGGGGACAACTGACCCCCCTCCACTTT. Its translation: CASSDRGQLTPLHF. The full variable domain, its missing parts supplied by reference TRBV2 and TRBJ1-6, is EPEVTQTPSHQVTQMGQEVILRCVPISNHLYFYWYRQILGQKVEFLVSFYNNEISEKSEIFDDQFSVERPDGSNFTLKIRSTKLEDSAMYFCASSDRGQLTPLHFGNGTRLTVT.

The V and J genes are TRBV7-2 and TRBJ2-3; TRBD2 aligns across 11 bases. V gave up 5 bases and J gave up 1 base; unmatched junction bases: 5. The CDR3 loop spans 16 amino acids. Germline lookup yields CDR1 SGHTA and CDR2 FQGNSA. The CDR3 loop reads CASSRPTSGGTDTQYF. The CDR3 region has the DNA TGTGCCAGCAGCCGCCCGACTAGCGGGGGCACAGATACGCAGTATTTT.

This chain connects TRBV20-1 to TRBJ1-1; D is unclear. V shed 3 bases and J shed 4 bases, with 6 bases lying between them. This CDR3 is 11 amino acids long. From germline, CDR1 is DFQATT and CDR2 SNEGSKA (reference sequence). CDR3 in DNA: TGCAGTGCTAGCGGAGGCACTGAAGCTTTCTTT. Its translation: CSASGGTEAFF.

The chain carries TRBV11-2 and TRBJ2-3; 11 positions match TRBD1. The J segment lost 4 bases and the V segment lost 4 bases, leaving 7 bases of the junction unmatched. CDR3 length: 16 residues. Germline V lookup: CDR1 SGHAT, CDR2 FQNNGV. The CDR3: CASSSRTGGGPDTQYF. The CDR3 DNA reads TGTGCCAGCAGCTCCCGGACAGGGGGCGGGCCAGATACGCAGTATTTT.

This chain's CDR3 is CASRPDVGDNEQFF. In DNA, the CDR3 is TGTGCAAGTCGCCCTGATGTAGGGGACAATGAGCAGTTCTTC. The chain carries TRBV12-2 and TRBJ2-1; no DNA check was done on the table's D call, TRBD1. TRBV12-2 is a known pseudogene. The length of the CDR3 is 14 residues.

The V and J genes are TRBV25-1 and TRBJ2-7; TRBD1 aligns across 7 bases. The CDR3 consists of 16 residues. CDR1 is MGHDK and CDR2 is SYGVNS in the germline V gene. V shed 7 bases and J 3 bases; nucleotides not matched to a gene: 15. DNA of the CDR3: TGTGCCAGCAATATCGGAAGAAGGGGGCGCGACTACGAGCAGTACGTC. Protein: CASNIGRRGRDYEQYV.

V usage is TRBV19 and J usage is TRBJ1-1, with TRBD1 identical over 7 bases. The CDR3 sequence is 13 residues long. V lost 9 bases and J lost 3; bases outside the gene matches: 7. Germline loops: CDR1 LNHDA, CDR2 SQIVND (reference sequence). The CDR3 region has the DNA TGTGCCAGCAACTGGGACAGTGACACTGAAGCTTTCTTT. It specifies CASNWDSDTEAFF.

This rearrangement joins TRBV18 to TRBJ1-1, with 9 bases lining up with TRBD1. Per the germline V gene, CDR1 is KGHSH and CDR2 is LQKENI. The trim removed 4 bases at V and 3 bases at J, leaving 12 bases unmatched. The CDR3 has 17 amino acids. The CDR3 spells CASSQLAPGQGHTEAFF. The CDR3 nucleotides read TGTGCCAGCTCACAGCTGGCTCCGGGACAGGGACACACTGAAGCTTTCTTT.

CDR3 residues: CASSQGQVEKLFF. The CDR3 nucleotides are TGTGCCAGCAGTCAAGGACAGGTTGAAAAACTGTTTTTT. This sequence joins TRBV27 and TRBJ1-4; TRBD1 matches 7 bases. V dropped 5 bases and J dropped 7; count of bases not matched to a gene: 4. Germline CDR1 and CDR2: MNHEY and SMNVEV (reference sequence). CDR3 length: 13 residues. The full variable domain, its missing parts supplied by reference TRBV27 and TRBJ1-4, is EAQVTQNPRYLITVTGKKLTVTCSQNMNHEYMSWYRQDPGLGLRQIYYSMNVEVTDKGDVPEGYKVSRKEKRNFPLILESPSPNQTSLYFCASSQGQVEKLFFGSGTQLSVL.